This T cell receptor (beta chain) stems from a study of blood T cell repertoires in COVID-19. Study-wide background: From the United States, Italy and Spain came samples of acute and convalescent COVID-19.

The CDR3 has 14 residues. V shed 6 bases and J 7 bases; nucleotides not matched to a gene: 10. From germline, CDR1 is MDHEN and CDR2 SYDVKM. Profiling relied on immunoSEQ multiplex PCR, and the TCRdb table lists in-frame clones only, not all of them. The sample carries 90,000 to 100,000 clones, around 83% recorded once. The source is a man in his sixties or seventies with active or convalescent COVID-19. This rearrangement joins TRBV28 to TRBJ1-1; 8 bases map to TRBD1. What was sequenced was peripheral blood. The CDR3 nucleotides are TGTGCCAGCAGCTTACAGGGGGGATCGGGTGAAGCTTTCTTT. Residues: CASSLQGGSGEAFF.